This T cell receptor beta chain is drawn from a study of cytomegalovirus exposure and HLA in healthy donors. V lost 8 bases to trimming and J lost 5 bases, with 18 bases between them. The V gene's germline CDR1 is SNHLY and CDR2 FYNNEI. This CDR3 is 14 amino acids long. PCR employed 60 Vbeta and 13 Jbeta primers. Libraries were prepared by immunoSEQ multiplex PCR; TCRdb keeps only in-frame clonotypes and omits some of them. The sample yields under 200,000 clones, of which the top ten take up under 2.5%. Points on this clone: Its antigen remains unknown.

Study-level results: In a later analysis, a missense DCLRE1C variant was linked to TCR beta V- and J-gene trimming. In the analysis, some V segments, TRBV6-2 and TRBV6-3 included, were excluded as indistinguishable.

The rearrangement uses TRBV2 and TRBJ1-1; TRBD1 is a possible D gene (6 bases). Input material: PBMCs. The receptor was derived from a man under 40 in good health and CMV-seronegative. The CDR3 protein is CASQLAGVRTEAFF. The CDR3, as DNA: TGTGCCAGCCAACTCGCAGGGGTGAGGACTGAAGCTTTCTTT.